The next 2 T cell receptor beta chains were all read from a single sample in a study of regulatory T cells in long-lasting Graves disease. The time point was: newly diagnosed GD, antithyroid drugs for less than 3 months. The authors made the TCR library using RNA they extracted from PBMCs. Arm-PCR of CDR3 regions with iRepertoire HTBI primers generated TCR beta libraries. TCRdb used MiXCR to reprocess the multiplex PCR reads, holding one entry per CDR3 protein. This sample has fewer than 400,000 distinct CDR3 sequences, with 18% found just once. The sequencing used peripheral blood mononuclear cells (PBMCs), collected at new diagnosis, from a patient treated with antithyroid drugs. These receptors came from a female donor with Graves disease.

This clonotype was detected a few times. The J gene is TRBJ1-3, the V gene TRBV29-1; D not resolved. Trimming shortened V by 7 bases and J by 2 bases, and 12 bases separated the two germline ends. The CDR3 is 13 residues long. In germline, CDR1 is SQVTM, CDR2 ANQGSEA. CDR3 amino acids: CSAVSPPGNTIYF. For the CDR3, the DNA is TGCAGCGCTGTCTCGCCCCCTGGAAACACCATATATTTT.

The CDR3 DNA is TGTGCCAGCAGCCAAGTGGGTGTGGATGAAAAACTGTTTTTT. Its translation is CASSQVGVDEKLFF. The chain uses TRBV4-2 and TRBJ1-4; no reliable D call. The V end was cut by 1 base, the J end by 6 bases, with 9 bases between. Germline CDR1 reads LGHNA; CDR2 reads YNFKEQ. This CDR3 is built from 14 residues.